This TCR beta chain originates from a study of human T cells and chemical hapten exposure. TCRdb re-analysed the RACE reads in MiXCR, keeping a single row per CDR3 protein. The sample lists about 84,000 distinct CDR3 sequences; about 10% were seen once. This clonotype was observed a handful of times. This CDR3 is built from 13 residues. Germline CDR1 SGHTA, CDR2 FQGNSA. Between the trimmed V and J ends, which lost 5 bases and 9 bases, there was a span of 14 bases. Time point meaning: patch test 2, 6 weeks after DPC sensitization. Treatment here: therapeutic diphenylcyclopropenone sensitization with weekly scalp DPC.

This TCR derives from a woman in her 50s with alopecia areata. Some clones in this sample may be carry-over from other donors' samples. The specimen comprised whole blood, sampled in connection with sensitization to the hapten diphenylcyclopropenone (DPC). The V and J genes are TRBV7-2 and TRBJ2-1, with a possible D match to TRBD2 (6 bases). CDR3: CASSLRLVPEQFF. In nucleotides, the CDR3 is TGTGCCAGCAGCCTGAGACTAGTCCCTGAGCAGTTCTTC.